Shown below are 22 T cell receptor beta chains from a single sample sequenced in a study of T cell responses to AZD1222 COVID-19 vaccine. TCRdb's copy holds only in-frame clones and misses some; the assay was immunoSEQ multiplex PCR. The data show some 55,000 clones, 87% seen once. This specimen consisted of peripheral blood, obtained on day 0 of AZD1222 vaccination. Source of these receptors: an adult in good health.

The chain is built from TRBV10-3 and TRBJ1-1, with D tentatively TRBD1 (5 bases). In germline, CDR1 is ENHRY, CDR2 SYGVKD. This CDR3 has 15 amino acids. V dropped 4 bases and J dropped 3 bases, with 15 bases sitting between them. In DNA form, the CDR3 reads TGTGCCATCAGTGCGGGGCAAAGACTTCACACTGAAGCTTTCTTT. It specifies CAISAGQRLHTEAFF.

The rearrangement links TRBV7-2 to TRBJ2-7; 7 bases are shared with TRBD1. The CDR3 is made up of 15 amino acids. Germline CDR1 reads SGHTA; CDR2 reads FQGNSA. The V gene end was trimmed by 3 bases and the J gene end by 0 bases; junction bases not matched to a gene: 5. Written as DNA, the CDR3 is TGTGCCAGCAGCTTCGGACAGGCCAGCTCCTACGAGCAGTACTTC. It specifies CASSFGQASSYEQYF.

J is TRBJ1-6 and V is TRBV19; 8 bases are a match to TRBD1. This CDR3 region has 13 residues. Germline values: CDR1 LNHDA, CDR2 SQIVND (reference sequence). CDR3 protein: CGSSGGGFSPLHF. CDR3 DNA sequence: TGTGGGTCTTCAGGGGGCGGGTTCTCACCCCTCCACTTT.

The chain links TRBV11-2 to TRBJ2-6; 7 bases agree with TRBD1. This CDR3 contains 19 residues. Looked up from germline, CDR1 is SGHAT and CDR2 is FQNNGV. Trimming at V came to 5 bases and at J to 0 bases, leaving 13 bases not matched to a gene. The CDR3 DNA follows: TGTGCCAGCAGCCGACAGGGTGAATTGATTCGCTCTGGGGCCAACGTCCTGACTTTC. It encodes CASSRQGELIRSGANVLTF.

The V gene is TRBV12-2, the J gene TRBJ1-1; the D segment call TRBD1 is taken from the table without a DNA check. TRBV12-2 is a pseudogene segment. This CDR3 has 10 amino acids. The CDR3 region is CATGDTEAFF. The DNA for the CDR3 is TGTGCCACAGGGGACACTGAAGCTTTCTTT.

The gene calls are TRBV6-1 and TRBJ1-1, with 8 bases matching TRBD1. The V segment lost 5 bases and the J segment 3 bases; nucleotides outside the gene matches: 8. CDR1 is MNHNS, CDR2 SASEGT, per germline. The CDR3 has 15 amino acids. CDR3 amino acids: CASSTRAQGDTEAFF. For the CDR3, the DNA is TGTGCCAGCAGTACCCGGGCACAGGGGGACACTGAAGCTTTCTTT.

CDR3: CASSLGAFRPQHF. CDR3 DNA sequence: TGTGCCAGCAGCCTGGGGGCATTTCGGCCCCAGCATTTT. The rearrangement links TRBV6-2 or TRBV6-3 to TRBJ1-5; TRBD1 might be the D (6 bases). The CDR3 extends over 13 amino acids. Germline CDR1 and CDR2: MNHEY and SVGEGT. Trimming took 6 bases from V and 9 from J, leaving 15 bases between them.

This clone was seen only a few times. J is TRBJ1-5 and V is TRBV18, with unresolved D. The germline gives CDR1 KGHSH, CDR2 LQKENI. V was cut by 2 bases and J by 0 bases, with 8 bases left in between. The CDR3 totals 15 residues. CDR3 sequence: CASSPTGYSNQPQHF. Here the CDR3 DNA reads TGTGCCAGCTCACCAACGGGTTATAGCAATCAGCCCCAGCATTTT.

The count of this clone is one. This chain connects TRBV30 to TRBJ2-5; D ambiguous. CDR3 length: 15 amino acids. Trimming took off 2 bases at V and 7 bases at J, with 20 bases between the two ends. Per the germline V gene, CDR1 is GTSNPN and CDR2 is SVGIG (reference sequence). As DNA, the CDR3 is TGTGCCTGGAGTCCGCTCTCTGGCTCGGGTGGGACCCAGTACTTC. It encodes CAWSPLSGSGGTQYF.

J is TRBJ2-5 and V is TRBV4-2; 8 bases match TRBD1. This CDR3 region has 15 residues. Germline CDR1 is LGHNA and CDR2 is YNFKEQ. With V trimmed by 4 bases and J by 1 base, 5 bases remained unmatched. CDR3 protein: CASSPTGALQETQYF. The CDR3, as DNA: TGTGCCAGCAGCCCGACAGGGGCCCTCCAAGAGACCCAGTACTTC.

This clone was counted once. This chain connects TRBV7-2 to TRBJ2-7; TRBD1 might be the D (6 bases). The CDR3 consists of 14 residues. CDR1 is SGHTA, CDR2 FQGNSA, per germline. Trimming removed 5 bases at V and 3 bases at J, with 14 bases between. Written as DNA, the CDR3 is TGTGCCAGCAGCCTCGGGACACCCCGCTACGAGCAGTACTTC. Translation gives CASSLGTPRYEQYF.

This sequence joins TRBV7-3 and TRBJ2-2; weak D call: TRBD2 (6 bases). V shed 4 bases and J shed 7 bases, with 19 bases lying between them. The CDR3 has 16 amino acids. Per the germline V gene, CDR1 is SGHTA and CDR2 is FQGTGA. CDR3 DNA sequence: TGTGCCAGCAGCTCCAATGGCTGGGGAGGAGACGGGGAGCTGTTTTTT. As protein: CASSSNGWGGDGELFF.

This chain joins TRBV29-1 and TRBJ1-2; D is perhaps TRBD1 (5 bases). From germline, CDR1 is SQVTM and CDR2 ANQGSEA. The CDR3 length is 11 residues. Trimming cost V 5 bases and J 8 bases, with 12 bases left between them. CDR3: CSVSGLGGYTF. DNA for the CDR3: TGCAGCGTTTCAGGGCTGGGAGGCTACACCTTC.

V usage is TRBV19 and J usage is TRBJ1-2; a possible D gene is TRBD1 (6 bases). Trimming pared 3 bases from V and 8 bases from J, leaving 16 bases between. The CDR3 has 14 amino acids. Germline CDR1 LNHDA, CDR2 SQIVND (reference sequence). In DNA form, the CDR3 reads TGTGCCAGTAGTATGGGGGCCCCGAGCCGGGGCTACACCTTC. Protein product: CASSMGAPSRGYTF.

The chain carries TRBV9 and TRBJ2-1; 7 bases align to TRBD2. This CDR3 comprises 15 residues. J lost 2 bases, V lost 4 bases, and 6 bases had no gene match. Per germline, CDR1 SGDLS and CDR2 YYNGEE. The CDR3 nucleotides are TGTGCCAGCAGCTCCGTTGGGACTACCTACAATGAGCAGTTCTTC. Translation gives CASSSVGTTYNEQFF.

This clone was picked up one time. The chain couples TRBV29-1 to TRBJ1-1; 10 bases agree with TRBD1. The CDR3 runs 14 residues. CDR1 and CDR2 from the germline V gene are SQVTM and ANQGSEA. Trimming cost V 3 bases and J 4 bases; bases outside gene matches: 5. The CDR3 DNA reads as TGCAGCGTTGATAATGGACAGGGGGTCACTGAAGCTTTCTTT. Its protein is CSVDNGQGVTEAFF.

This clone has more than one count but fewer than ten. The chain is built from TRBV4-1 and TRBJ2-5; possibly TRBD1 for D (5 bases). This CDR3 region has 16 residues. The V end was cut by 0 bases, the J end by 4 bases, with 15 bases between. Germline V CDR1 and CDR2: MGHRA, YSYEKL. The CDR3 nucleotides read TGCGCCAGCAGCCAAGAAGACATTTTTCAGGGAGAGACCCAGTACTTC. This codes for CASSQEDIFQGETQYF.

The V call is TRBV19, the J call TRBJ2-7; 7 bases align to TRBD1. The trim removed 6 bases at V and 3 bases at J, leaving 11 bases unmatched. Germline assignment: CDR1 LNHDA and CDR2 SQIVND (reference sequence). CDR3 length: 15 amino acids. CDR3: CASRPLDRPYYEQYF. The CDR3 DNA sequence: TGTGCCAGTAGGCCTCTGGACAGGCCTTACTACGAGCAGTACTTC.

The chain recombines TRBV5-6 with TRBJ2-5; D gene ambiguous. CDR1 SGHDT and CDR2 YYEEEE come from the germline V gene. With 2 bases removed from V and 3 bases from J, the gap between germline ends came to 11 bases. The CDR3 spans 14 residues. CDR3 amino acids: CASSFGRRKETQYF. The CDR3 DNA reads as TGTGCCAGCAGCTTTGGCAGGCGGAAAGAGACCCAGTACTTC.

Remarks on this clone: This specimen includes other DNA sequences encoding the same CDR3. The V and J genes are TRBV6-1 and TRBJ2-5; TRBD1 or TRBD2 may be the D gene (5 bases each). The CDR3 consists of 16 residues. Germline CDR1 is MNHNS and CDR2 is SASEGT. Trimming removed 0 bases at V and 2 bases at J, with 13 bases between. In DNA, the CDR3 is TGTGCCAGCAGTGAAGCGCTAGGGACGGGGCAAGAGACCCAGTACTTC. Translation gives CASSEALGTGQETQYF.

This clone showed up just once. The chain is built from TRBV19 and TRBJ2-7; possibly TRBD1 for D (6 bases). This CDR3 spans 15 amino acids. The germline CDR1 and CDR2 sequences are LNHDA and SQIVND (reference sequence). V was pared by 3 bases and J by 3 bases, with 15 bases between. The CDR3: CASSIMADRHYEQYF. CDR3 coding DNA: TGTGCCAGTAGTATTATGGCGGACAGACACTACGAGCAGTACTTC.

J is TRBJ1-1 and V is TRBV7-9; D perhaps matches TRBD1 (5 bases). The CDR3 runs to 15 residues. The germline V gene has CDR1 SEHNR and CDR2 FQNEAQ (reference sequence). Trimming removed 4 bases from V and 1 base from J, with 13 bases in between. This CDR3 is CASSWGGATNTEAFF. In DNA, the CDR3 is TGTGCCAGCAGCTGGGGAGGGGCAACGAACACTGAAGCTTTCTTT.